The rows below give T cell receptor beta chains drawn from one sample of a study of OX40 agonist ivuxolimab in advanced cancers. Repertoires were generated with immunoSEQ multiplex PCR, while TCRdb's copy carries only in-frame clones and drops some. The sample consists of 100,000 to 120,000 clones, about nine tenths of them appearing once. The sequenced sample was CD4+ or CD8+ T cells sorted from blood, obtained in a trial of the OX40 agonist ivuxolimab. These TCRs come from an adult with an advanced solid tumor such as melanoma, head and neck, liver or kidney cancer. The conserved cysteine and the conserved F or W are not part of the CDR3 here.

J: TRBJ2-1; V: TRBV4-3; CDR3: ASSQESNEQF
J: TRBJ2-7; V: TRBV19; CDR3: ASSMTGALESYEQY
J: TRBJ2-7; V: TRBV6-5; CDR3: ASIYTTSGAYEQY
J: TRBJ1-1; V: TRBV5-1; CDR3: ASRLGQVETEAF
J: TRBJ2-1; V: TRBV19; CDR3: ASSLGGTSGNRQF
J: TRBJ1-4; V: TRBV28; CDR3: ASSLRGPEKLF
J: TRBJ1-6; V: TRBV18; CDR3: ASSAHGWNSPLH
J: TRBJ2-5; V: TRBV7-9; CDR3: ASSPDGGAGKTQY
J: TRBJ1-6; V: TRBV5-6; CDR3: ASSKGPLGGSPLH
J: TRBJ1-1; V: TRBV4-3; CDR3: ASSPRDRGNTEAF
J: TRBJ2-1; V: TRBV19; CDR3: ASSIRLAGHNEQF
J: TRBJ2-6; V: TRBV19; CDR3: ATRPPGANVLT
J: TRBJ1-5; V: TRBV6-4; CDR3: ASSVHFSNQPQH
J: TRBJ1-3; V: TRBV27; CDR3: ASSLGTEGNTIY
J: TRBJ1-5; V: TRBV7-9; CDR3: ASSAGRDQPQH
J: TRBJ2-7; V: TRBV25-1; CDR3: ASSHTGGFRSYEQY
J: TRBJ2-2; V: TRBV6-6; CDR3: ASRPLVAANTGELF
J: TRBJ2-1; V: TRBV28; CDR3: ASRPLDGEYNEQF
J: TRBJ2-7; V: TRBV10-3; CDR3: AISESEGQSSYEQY
J: TRBJ2-7; V: TRBV5-8; CDR3: ASSLGGRSYEQY
J: TRBJ1-1; V: TRBV2; CDR3: ASSEVEGRNTEAF
J: TRBJ2-7; V: TRBV30; CDR3: AWSNGPAVQY
J: TRBJ2-4; V: TRBV6-5; CDR3: ASSPSNLRDIQY
J: TRBJ2-6; V: TRBV19; CDR3: ASSRGTVSGANVLT
J: TRBJ1-6; V: TRBV19; CDR3: ASSMKGALMNSPLH
J: TRBJ1-1; V: TRBV5-1; CDR3: ASSLDSRKTEAF
J: TRBJ2-5; V: TRBV7-7; CDR3: ASSLRLAETQY